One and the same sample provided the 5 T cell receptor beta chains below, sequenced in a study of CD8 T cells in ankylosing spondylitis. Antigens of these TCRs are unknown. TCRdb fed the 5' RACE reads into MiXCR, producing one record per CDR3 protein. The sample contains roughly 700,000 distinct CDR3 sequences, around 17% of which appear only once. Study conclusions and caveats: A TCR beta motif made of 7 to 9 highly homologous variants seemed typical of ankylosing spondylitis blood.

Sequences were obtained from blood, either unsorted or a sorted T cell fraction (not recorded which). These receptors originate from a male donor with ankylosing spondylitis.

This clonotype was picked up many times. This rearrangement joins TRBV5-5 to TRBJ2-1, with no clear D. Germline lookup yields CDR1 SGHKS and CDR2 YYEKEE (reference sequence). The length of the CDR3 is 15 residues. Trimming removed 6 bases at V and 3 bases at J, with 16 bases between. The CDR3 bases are TGTGCCAGCACCTCGGGCCCCGAAGGCTACAATGAGCAGTTCTTC. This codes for CASTSGPEGYNEQFF.

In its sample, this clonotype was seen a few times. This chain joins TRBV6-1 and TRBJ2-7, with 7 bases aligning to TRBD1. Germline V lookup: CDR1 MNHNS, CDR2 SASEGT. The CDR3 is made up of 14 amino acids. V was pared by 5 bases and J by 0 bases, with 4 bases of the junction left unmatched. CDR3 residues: CASSPDRASYEQYF. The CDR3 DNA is TGTGCCAGCAGTCCCGACAGGGCCTCCTACGAGCAGTACTTC.

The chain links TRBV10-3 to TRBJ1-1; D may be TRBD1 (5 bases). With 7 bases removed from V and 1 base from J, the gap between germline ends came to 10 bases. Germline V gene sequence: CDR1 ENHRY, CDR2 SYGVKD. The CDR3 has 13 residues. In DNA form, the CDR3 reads TGTGCCATCACCAAGGACACGAACACTGAAGCTTTCTTT. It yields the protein CAITKDTNTEAFF.

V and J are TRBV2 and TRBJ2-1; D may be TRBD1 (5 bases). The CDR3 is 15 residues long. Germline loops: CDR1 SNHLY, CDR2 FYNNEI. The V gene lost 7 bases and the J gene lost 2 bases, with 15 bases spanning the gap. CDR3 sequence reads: CASIGSPGPYNEQFF. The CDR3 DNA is TGTGCCAGCATAGGGTCTCCAGGGCCCTACAATGAGCAGTTCTTC.

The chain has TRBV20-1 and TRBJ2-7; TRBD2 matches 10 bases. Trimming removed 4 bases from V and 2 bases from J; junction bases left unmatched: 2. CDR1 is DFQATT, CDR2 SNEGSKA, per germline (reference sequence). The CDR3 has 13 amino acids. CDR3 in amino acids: CSATLAGAYEQYF. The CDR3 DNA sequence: TGCAGTGCTACTCTAGCGGGGGCCTACGAGCAGTACTTC.